This record covers a single TCR beta chain. The antigen is unknown. The time point denotes: cycle 4 day 1 (C4D1), after 6 weeks of nivolumab. Relapse was seen in all patients after autologous stem cell transplantation, and brentuximab vedotin exposure was variable. Sequencing used immunoSEQ multiplex PCR; TCRdb keeps in-frame clones, though not all of them. Among around 53,000 clones listed, around 74% were seen once. Trimming pared 5 bases from V and 7 bases from J, leaving 18 bases between. The CDR3 runs to 14 residues. These data are taken from a study of PD-1 blockade in classical Hodgkin lymphoma. Study findings and constraints: Patients with an early start, nivolumab under 1 year after ASCT, were excluded. CD4+ TCR diversity climbed significantly by C4D1, unlike CD8+ TCR diversity. Lower baseline TCR diversity was reported for newly diagnosed patients than for healthy donors.

The chain uses TRBV5-3 and TRBJ1-2; maybe TRBD1 (6 bases). TRBV5-3 qualifies as an ORF whose function is uncertain. The TCR comes from a human donor with classical Hodgkin lymphoma. Material: peripheral blood mononuclear cells (PBMCs), obtained before the fourth cycle of nivolumab. The CDR3 protein is CARRWGGGPLGYTF. The CDR3 DNA reads TGTGCCAGAAGATGGGGCGGGGGGCCGCTTGGCTACACCTTC.